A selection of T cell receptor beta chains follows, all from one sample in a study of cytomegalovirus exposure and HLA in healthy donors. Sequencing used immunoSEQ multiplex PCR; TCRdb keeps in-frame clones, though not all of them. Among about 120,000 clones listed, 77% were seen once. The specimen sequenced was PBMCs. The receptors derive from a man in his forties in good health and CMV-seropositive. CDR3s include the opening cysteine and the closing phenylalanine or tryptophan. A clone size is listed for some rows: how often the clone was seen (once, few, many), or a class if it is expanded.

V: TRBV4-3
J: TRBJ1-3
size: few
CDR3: CASSQDLSSAGNTIYF

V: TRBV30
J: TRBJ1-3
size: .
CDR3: CAWSVLRGGQGFGTIYF

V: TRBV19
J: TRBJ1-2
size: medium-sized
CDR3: CASTRGRDRFNYGYTF

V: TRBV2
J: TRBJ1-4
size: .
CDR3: CASRGTLATNEKLFF

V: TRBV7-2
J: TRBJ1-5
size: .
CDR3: CASSPGEGPQHF

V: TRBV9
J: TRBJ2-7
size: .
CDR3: CASSGDSYEQYF

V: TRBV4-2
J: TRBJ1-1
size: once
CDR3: CASSVGQGDTEAFF

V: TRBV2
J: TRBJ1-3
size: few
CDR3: CASSAGSSGNTIYF

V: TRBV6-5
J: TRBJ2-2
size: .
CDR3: CASSLVGSTGELFF

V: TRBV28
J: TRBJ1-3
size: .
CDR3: CASSFSGSAGNTIYF

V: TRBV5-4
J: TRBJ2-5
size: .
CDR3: CASSLSQGREETQYF

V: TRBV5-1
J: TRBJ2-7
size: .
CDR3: CASSLWDNLPTEQYF

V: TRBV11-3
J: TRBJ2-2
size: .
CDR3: CASSLVQATGELFF

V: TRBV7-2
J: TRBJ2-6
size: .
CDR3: CASSSGGAPLSGANGLTF

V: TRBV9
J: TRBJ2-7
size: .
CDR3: CASSVGQGPLEQYF

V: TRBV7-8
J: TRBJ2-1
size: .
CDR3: CASSFDRDSYNEQFF

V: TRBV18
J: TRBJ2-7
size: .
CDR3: CASSPTLDSSYEQYF

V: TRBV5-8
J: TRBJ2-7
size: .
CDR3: CASSGRQGGNEQYF

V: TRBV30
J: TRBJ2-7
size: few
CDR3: CAWATGTGSYEQYF

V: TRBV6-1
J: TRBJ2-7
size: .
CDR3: CASSLAGNTYEQYF

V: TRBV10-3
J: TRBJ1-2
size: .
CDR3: CAISESWGVYGYTF

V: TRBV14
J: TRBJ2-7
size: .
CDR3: CASSPGIAGAFSYEQYF

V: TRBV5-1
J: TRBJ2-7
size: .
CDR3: CASRRIRDIFAREQYF

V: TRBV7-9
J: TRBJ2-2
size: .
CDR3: CASSSHPGTANTGELFF

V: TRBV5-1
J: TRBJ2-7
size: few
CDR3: CASSLRGRPYEQYF

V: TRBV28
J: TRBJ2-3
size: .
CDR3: CASSFKGRSTDTQYF

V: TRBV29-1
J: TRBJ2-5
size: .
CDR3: CSVPRNTYEVTQYF

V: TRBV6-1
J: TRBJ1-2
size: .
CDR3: CASSEDLAAYYGYTF

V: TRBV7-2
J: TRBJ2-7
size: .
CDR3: CASSLAVTSSYEQYF